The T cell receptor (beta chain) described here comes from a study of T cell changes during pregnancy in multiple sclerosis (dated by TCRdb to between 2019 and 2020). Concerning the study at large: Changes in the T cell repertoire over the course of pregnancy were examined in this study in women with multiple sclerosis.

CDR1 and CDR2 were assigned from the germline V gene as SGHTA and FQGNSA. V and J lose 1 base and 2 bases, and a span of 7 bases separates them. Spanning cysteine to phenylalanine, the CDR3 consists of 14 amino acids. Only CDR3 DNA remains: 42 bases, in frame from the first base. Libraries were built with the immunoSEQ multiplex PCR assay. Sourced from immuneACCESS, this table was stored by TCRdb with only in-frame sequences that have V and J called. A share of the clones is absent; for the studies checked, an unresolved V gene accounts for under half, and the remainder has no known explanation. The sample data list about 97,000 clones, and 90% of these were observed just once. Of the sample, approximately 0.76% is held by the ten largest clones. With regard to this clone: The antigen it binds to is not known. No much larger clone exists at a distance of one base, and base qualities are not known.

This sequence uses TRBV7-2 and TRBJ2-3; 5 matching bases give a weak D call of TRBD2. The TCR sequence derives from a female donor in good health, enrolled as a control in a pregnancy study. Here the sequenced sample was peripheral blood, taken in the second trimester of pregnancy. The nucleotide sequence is TGTGCCAGCAGCTTAGTGACTAACACAGATACGCAGTATTTT. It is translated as CASSLVTNTDTQYF.